These 9 T cell receptor beta chains were sequenced from one sample in a study of cytomegalovirus exposure and HLA in healthy donors. 13 Jbeta primers and 60 Vbeta primers were used for the PCR. Sequencing used immunoSEQ multiplex PCR; TCRdb keeps in-frame clones, though not all of them. The repertoire includes 150,000 to 200,000 clones, 60% to 85% of them detected once, and about 2.7% sits in the top ten. Sequenced input: PBMCs. The source is a male donor in good health and CMV-seronegative.

This chain links TRBV30 with TRBJ1-5; D is unresolved. From germline, CDR1 is GTSNPN and CDR2 SVGIG (reference sequence). CDR3 length: 14 amino acids. V lost 1 base, J lost 5 bases, and 12 bases lay in between. The CDR3 loop reads CAWSETAGYQPQHF. CDR3 nucleotide sequence: TGTGCCTGGAGTGAAACGGCGGGTTATCAGCCCCAGCATTTT.

J is TRBJ1-1 and V is TRBV6-5; TRBD1 aligns across 7 bases. V dropped 0 bases and J dropped 0; count of bases not matched to a gene: 1. The CDR3 is made up of 15 amino acids. CDR1 and CDR2 from the germline V gene are MNHEY and SVGAGI. The CDR3 nucleotides are TGTGCCAGCAGTTACTCAGGGACAGTGAACACTGAAGCTTTCTTT. Amino acid sequence: CASSYSGTVNTEAFF.

The J gene is TRBJ2-3, the V gene TRBV6-5; 7 positions match TRBD2. The V gene end was trimmed by 6 bases and the J gene end by 0 bases; junction bases not matched to a gene: 3. The V gene's germline CDR1 is MNHEY and CDR2 SVGAGI. The CDR3 has 14 amino acids. The CDR3 loop reads CASRRAGSTDTQYF. The CDR3 DNA follows: TGTGCCAGCAGGCGAGCGGGAAGCACAGATACGCAGTATTTT.

The chain has TRBV14 and TRBJ2-1; 14 bases are a match to TRBD2. The CDR3 is 18 amino acids. The V gene end was trimmed by 3 bases and the J gene end by 2 bases; junction bases not matched to a gene: 6. CDR1 is SGHDN and CDR2 is FVKESK in the germline V gene. The chain's CDR3 is CASSHLGTSGRAYNEQFF. CDR3 in DNA: TGTGCCAGCAGCCACCTAGGGACTAGCGGGAGAGCCTACAATGAGCAGTTCTTC.

The V gene is TRBV19, the J gene TRBJ1-6; 11 bases align to TRBD1. The CDR3 length is 13 residues. The germline CDR1 and CDR2 sequences are LNHDA and SQIVND (reference sequence). V was pared by 8 bases and J by 9 bases, with 3 bases of the junction left unmatched. In DNA form, the CDR3 reads TGTGCCAGTGCGGGACAGGGGGTTTCACCCCTCCACTTT. Translated, it gives CASAGQGVSPLHF.

The sample holds a few counts of this clone. The chain employs TRBV28 and TRBJ2-1; 7 bases match TRBD1. After removal of 7 bases from V and 11 bases from J, the junction contained 11 bases not matched to a gene. Germline V gene sequence: CDR1 MDHEN, CDR2 SYDVKM. There are 13 residues in the CDR3. CDR3 in DNA: TGTGCCAGCACTGACAGGGCCCCGTTAAAGCAGTTCTTC. Protein sequence: CASTDRAPLKQFF.

J is TRBJ2-3 and V is TRBV19, with 12 bases that match TRBD2. Trimming removed 5 bases from V and 4 bases from J; junction bases left unmatched: 4. The CDR3 length is 15 residues. Per the germline V gene, CDR1 is LNHDA and CDR2 is SQIVND (reference sequence). CDR3 nucleotides: TGTGCCAGTAGTCTAGCGGGAGGGACGGCAGATACGCAGTATTTT. Translated, it gives CASSLAGGTADTQYF. The full variable domain, with the rest looked up from reference TRBV19 and TRBJ2-3, is DGGITQSPKYLFRKEGQNVTLSCEQNLNHDAMYWYRQDPGQGLRLIYYSQIVNDFQKGDIAEGYSVSREKKESFPLTVTSAQKNPTAFYLCASSLAGGTADTQYFGPGTRLTVL.

The count of this clone is one. The genes are TRBV2 and TRBJ2-7; D is unresolved. The V end lost 7 bases, the J end lost 2 bases, and 6 bases lay between the germline ends. The CDR3 runs to 11 residues. Germline CDR1 is SNHLY and CDR2 is FYNNEI. The DNA of the CDR3 is TGTGCCAGCAAAGCTACCTACGAGCAGTACTTC. As protein: CASKATYEQYF.

The V gene is TRBV2, the J gene TRBJ1-2; D unresolved. Germline CDR1 SNHLY, CDR2 FYNNEI. This CDR3 is built from 13 residues. The germline V and J ends were trimmed by 2 bases and 5 bases, with 9 bases remaining between them. The DNA of the CDR3 is TGTGCCAGCAGTGAAAACGGAGCTTATGGCTACACCTTC. Translation: CASSENGAYGYTF.